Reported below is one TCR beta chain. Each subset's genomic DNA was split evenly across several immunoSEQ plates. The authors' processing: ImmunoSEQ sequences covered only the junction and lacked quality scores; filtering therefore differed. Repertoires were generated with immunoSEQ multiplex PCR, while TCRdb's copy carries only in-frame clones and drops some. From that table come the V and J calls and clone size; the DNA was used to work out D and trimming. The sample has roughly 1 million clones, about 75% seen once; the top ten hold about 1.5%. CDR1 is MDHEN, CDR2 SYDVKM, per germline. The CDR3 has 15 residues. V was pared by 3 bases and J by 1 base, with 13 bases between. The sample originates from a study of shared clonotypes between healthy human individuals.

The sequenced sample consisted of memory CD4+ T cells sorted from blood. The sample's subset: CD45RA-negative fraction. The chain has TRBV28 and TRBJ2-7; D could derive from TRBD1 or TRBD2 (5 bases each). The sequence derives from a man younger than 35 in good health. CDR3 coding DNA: TGTGCCAGCAGTTTTGCCGGGGCCGGATCCTACGAGCAGTACTTC. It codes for CASSFAGAGSYEQYF.